The 24 T cell receptor beta chains below all came from one sample that was sequenced in a study of blood T cells in healthy people across ages. Then a second PCR, running about 6 to 11 cycles, was carried out with a sample-barcoded 5' primer and a J-beta primer mix. TCRdb called the 5' RACE reads again in MiXCR, with one record for every CDR3 protein. The sample yields 700,000 or so distinct CDR3 sequences, over 20% seen once. The sample comprised blood. These TCRs come from a man between 70 and 80 years old in good health.

The chain couples TRBV3-1 to TRBJ2-4; D unresolved. CDR3 length equals 16 residues. The germline V gene has CDR1 LGHDT and CDR2 YNNKEL (reference sequence). Trimming took off 0 bases at V and 4 bases at J, with 13 bases between the two ends. CDR3 region: CASSQERADPKNIQYF. The CDR3 DNA reads TGTGCCAGCAGCCAAGAAAGGGCGGACCCAAAAAACATTCAGTACTTC.

This clonotype was found a few times. The V gene is TRBV18, the J gene TRBJ2-5, with D tentatively TRBD2 (5 bases). Trimming pared 8 bases from V and 1 base from J, leaving 14 bases between. Germline CDR1 reads KGHSH; CDR2 reads LQKENI. This CDR3 contains 14 residues. The CDR3 sequence is CASLKGGPQETQYF. DNA of the CDR3: TGTGCCAGCCTTAAGGGCGGGCCCCAAGAGACCCAGTACTTC.

This clonotype was picked up a small number of times. The V gene is TRBV18, the J gene TRBJ1-4; D is undetermined. CDR3 length: 13 amino acids. Trimming shortened V by 4 bases and J by 5 bases, and 8 bases separated the two germline ends. CDR1 and CDR2 (germline): KGHSH, LQKENI. This CDR3 is CASSLTHNEKLFF. CDR3 DNA: TGTGCCAGCTCACTCACGCACAATGAAAAACTGTTTTTT.

The rearrangement uses TRBV18 and TRBJ1-3; tentative D call: TRBD1 (5 bases). V shed 3 bases and J shed 5 bases, with 11 bases lying between them. CDR3 size: 14 residues. Germline V gives CDR1 KGHSH, CDR2 LQKENI. The CDR3: CASSPTGPRNTIYF. CDR3 in DNA: TGTGCCAGCTCACCGACGGGACCAAGAAACACCATATATTTT.

Notes on this clonotype: Relative to the germline gene, one junction end is altered; a read error may explain this. CDR3 loop: CASSYSMSSGRASDTQYF. DNA of the CDR3: TGTGCCAGCAGTTACTCGATGTCAAGCGGGAGGGCCTCAGACACGCAGTATTTT. The chain uses TRBV6-5 and TRBJ2-3, with 10 bases matching TRBD2. CDR1 MNHEY and CDR2 SVGAGI come from the germline V gene. There are 18 residues in the CDR3.

This clonotype was counted between two and nine times. The gene calls are TRBV20-1 and TRBJ2-3; 11 bases line up with TRBD1. V shed 4 bases and J 6 bases; nucleotides not matched to a gene: 12. The CDR3 covers 16 residues. Germline V gene sequence: CDR1 DFQATT, CDR2 SNEGSKA (reference sequence). CDR3 amino acids: CSATLRGQGAVDTQYF. The CDR3 DNA sequence: TGCAGTGCTACCCTCCGTGGACAGGGGGCTGTGGATACGCAGTATTTT.

The genes are TRBV29-1 and TRBJ2-3; D may correspond to TRBD1 or TRBD2 (7 bases each). Germline assignment: CDR1 SQVTM and CDR2 ANQGSEA. This CDR3 region has 14 residues. The V and J ends lost 8 bases and 0 bases respectively, with 15 bases between them. The CDR3 DNA is TGCAGCATCAGGGGGGGAAGAAGCACAGATACGCAGTATTTT. Translating gives CSIRGGRSTDTQYF.

This chain links TRBV6-4 with TRBJ1-2, with 11 positions matching TRBD1. CDR1 and CDR2 (germline): MRHNA, SNTAGT. This CDR3 is built from 13 residues. V shed 8 bases and J 8 bases; nucleotides not matched to a gene: 7. This CDR3 is CASQGQGAYGYTF. CDR3 nucleotide sequence: TGTGCCAGCCAAGGACAGGGGGCCTACGGCTACACCTTC.

The chain uses TRBV15 and TRBJ2-5; D unclear. Germline V gives CDR1 LNHNV, CDR2 YYDKDF (reference sequence). V gave up 0 bases and J gave up 5 bases, with 7 bases separating them. The CDR3 runs to 13 residues. CDR3 region: CATSRDIGETQYF. The CDR3 DNA sequence: TGTGCCACCAGCAGAGATATCGGGGAGACCCAGTACTTC. Together with reference TRBV15 and TRBJ2-5, the CDR3 gives the full variable domain: DAMVIQNPRYQVTQFGKPVTLSCSQTLNHNVMYWYQQKSSQAPKLLFHYYDKDFNNEADTPDNFQSRRPNTSFCFLDIRSPGLGDTAMYLCATSRDIGETQYFGPGTRLLVL.

This clonotype occurred a few times. This chain connects TRBV19 to TRBJ1-1; possible D gene TRBD1, 5 bases. Germline V CDR1 and CDR2: LNHDA, SQIVND (reference sequence). V was trimmed by 1 base and J by 2 bases, leaving 8 bases between them. The CDR3 loop spans 14 amino acids. The CDR3 coding sequence is TGTGCCAGTAGTATAGCGGACATCAACACTGAAGCTTTCTTT. Translating gives CASSIADINTEAFF. Complete variable domain (other parts from reference TRBV19 and TRBJ1-1): DGGITQSPKYLFRKEGQNVTLSCEQNLNHDAMYWYRQDPGQGLRLIYYSQIVNDFQKGDIAEGYSVSREKKESFPLTVTSAQKNPTAFYLCASSIADINTEAFFGQGTRLTVV.

V gene TRBV5-1 combines with J gene TRBJ2-1, with TRBD1 as a possible D gene (7 bases). The germline V gene encodes CDR1 SGHRS and CDR2 YFSETQ. With 4 bases removed from V and 1 base from J, the gap between germline ends came to 15 bases. This CDR3 is built from 16 residues. For the CDR3, the DNA is TGCGCCAGCAGCGCGGGACAGCTAGTTTCCTACAATGAGCAGTTCTTC. Its protein is CASSAGQLVSYNEQFF.

The chain couples TRBV5-1 to TRBJ2-5; 7 bases are a match to TRBD1. In germline, CDR1 is SGHRS, CDR2 YFSETQ. This CDR3 has 16 residues. V shed 4 bases and J 2 bases; nucleotides not matched to a gene: 11. The CDR3 DNA follows: TGCGCCAGCAGCCAGGACAGGTCCCCTAGGCAAGAGACCCAGTACTTC. This codes for CASSQDRSPRQETQYF.

This clonotype was counted ten times or more. The chain is built from TRBV28 and TRBJ1-1; D not resolved. This CDR3 has 15 residues. CDR1 is MDHEN and CDR2 is SYDVKM in the germline V gene. V lost 2 bases to trimming and J lost 11 bases, with 21 bases between them. CDR3 sequence: CASSLGEPGIYSAFF. DNA for the CDR3: TGTGCCAGCAGTTTAGGCGAGCCAGGCATTTATTCGGCTTTCTTT.

The CDR3 sequence is CASSLSVTYGYTF. CDR3 coding DNA: TGTGCCAGCAGTTTATCCGTAACCTATGGCTACACCTTC. The chain links TRBV28 to TRBJ1-2; D uncertain. The germline CDR1 and CDR2 sequences are MDHEN and SYDVKM. Trimming shortened V by 1 base and J by 4 bases, and 7 bases separated the two germline ends. The length of the CDR3 is 13 residues.

V and J are TRBV5-1 and TRBJ2-3; no clear D gene. V dropped 7 bases and J dropped 0 bases, with 12 bases sitting between them. The CDR3 runs to 14 residues. Germline CDR1 is SGHRS and CDR2 is YFSETQ. The CDR3 here is CASRPELSTDTQYF. Written as DNA, the CDR3 is TGCGCCAGCCGCCCCGAACTAAGCACAGATACGCAGTATTTT.

In this sample, this clonotype turned up once. The rearrangement joins TRBV6-5 to TRBJ2-3, with 8 bases identical to TRBD2. V trimming: 5 bases; J trimming: 3 bases; junction bases outside the gene matches: 10. The CDR3 has 16 residues. Germline assignment: CDR1 MNHEY and CDR2 SVGAGI. The CDR3 region is CASSPRGGLGTDTQYF. Here the CDR3 DNA reads TGTGCCAGCAGTCCCCGGGGGGGGTTGGGGACAGATACGCAGTATTTT.

This clonotype was recorded at least ten times. This chain links TRBV12-3 or TRBV12-4 with TRBJ2-7; D call uncertain. There are 14 residues in the CDR3. Trimming took 3 bases from V and 2 from J, leaving 11 bases between them. The CDR3 here is CASSLISVPYEQYF. In DNA form, the CDR3 reads TGTGCCAGCAGTTTGATCTCGGTGCCCTACGAGCAGTACTTC.

The chain is built from TRBV3-1 and TRBJ2-1; weak D call: TRBD1 (6 bases). Matching the DNA end better, TRBJ2-7 makes the J call doubtful. Germline V gives CDR1 LGHDT, CDR2 YNNKEL (reference sequence). This CDR3 contains 16 residues. The CDR3 sequence: CASSQVRTVSSYEQYF. The CDR3 DNA follows: TGTGCCAGCAGCCAAGTTAGGACAGTCTCCTCCTACGAGCAGTACTTC.

The table lists this clonotype with a few counts. The V call is TRBV5-1, the J call TRBJ2-5; 10 bases fit TRBD2. Germline V gene lookup returns CDR1 SGHRS and CDR2 YFSETQ. This CDR3 region has 17 residues. J gave up 5 bases and V 1 base, and 11 bases lay outside the gene matches. The CDR3 DNA sequence: TGCGCCAGCAGCTTGAGACTAGCGGGCACCCGAGGGGAGACCCAGTACTTC. Its translation: CASSLRLAGTRGETQYF.

The rearrangement joins TRBV20-1 to TRBJ2-2, with D possibly called TRBD1 or TRBD2 (5 bases each). V was trimmed by 5 bases and J by 5 bases, leaving 15 bases between them. The CDR3 spans 14 residues. Germline V gives CDR1 DFQATT, CDR2 SNEGSKA (reference sequence). CDR3 residues: CSAVDSTGTGELFF. In DNA, the CDR3 is TGCAGTGCTGTTGACAGCACGGGGACCGGGGAGCTGTTTTTT.

Here the CDR3 DNA reads TGTGCCAGCAGTTACTCCGGGAGAAACAATGAGCAGTTCTTC. Translation gives CASSYSGRNNEQFF. V and J are TRBV6-5 and TRBJ2-1, with D maybe TRBD2 (6 bases). Looked up from germline, CDR1 is MNHEY and CDR2 is SVGAGI. This CDR3 is 14 amino acids long. The ends were cut back, 0 bases at V and 5 bases at J, with 8 bases in the middle.

The chain joins TRBV7-2 to TRBJ2-3; 9 positions agree with TRBD2. The CDR3 consists of 16 residues. Unmatched junction bases numbered 6, after V lost 0 bases and J lost 5 bases. Germline CDR1 and CDR2: SGHTA and FQGNSA. CDR3 in amino acids: CASSLALAGGLDTQYF. CDR3 DNA: TGTGCCAGCAGCTTAGCGCTGGCGGGGGGGTTAGATACGCAGTATTTT.

Points on this clonotype: Germline and junction disagree at one end, which may indicate a read error. The genes are TRBV6-2 or TRBV6-3 and TRBJ1-5; no firm D call. CDR1 is MNHEY, CDR2 SVGEGT, per germline. The CDR3 has 15 amino acids. CDR3 residues: CASSTIEAGQQPQHF. The CDR3 DNA follows: TGTGCCAGCAGTACCATCGAGGCAGGTCAACAGCCCCAGCACTTT.

This clonotype came up a few times. The genes are TRBV12-3 or TRBV12-4 and TRBJ1-5, with D unclear. Trimming stripped 0 bases from V and 0 bases from J, with 9 bases between. The CDR3 is 16 amino acids. In DNA form, the CDR3 reads TGTGCCAGCAGTTTAGCGGTAGGGTATAGCAATCAGCCCCAGCATTTT. Its protein product is CASSLAVGYSNQPQHF.